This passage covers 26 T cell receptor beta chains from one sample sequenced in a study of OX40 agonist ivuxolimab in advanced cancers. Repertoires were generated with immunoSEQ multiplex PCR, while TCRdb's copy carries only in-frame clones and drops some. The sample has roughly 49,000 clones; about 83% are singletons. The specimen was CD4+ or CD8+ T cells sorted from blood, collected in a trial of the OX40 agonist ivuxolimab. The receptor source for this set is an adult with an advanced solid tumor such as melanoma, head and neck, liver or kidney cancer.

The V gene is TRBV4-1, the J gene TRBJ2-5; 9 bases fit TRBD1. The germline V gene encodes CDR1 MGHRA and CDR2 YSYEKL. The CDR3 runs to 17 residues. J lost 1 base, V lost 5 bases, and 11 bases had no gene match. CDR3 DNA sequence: TGCGCCAGCAGCGTTACCGGGACAGGGATTTTCCAAGAGACCCAGTACTTC. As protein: CASSVTGTGIFQETQYF.

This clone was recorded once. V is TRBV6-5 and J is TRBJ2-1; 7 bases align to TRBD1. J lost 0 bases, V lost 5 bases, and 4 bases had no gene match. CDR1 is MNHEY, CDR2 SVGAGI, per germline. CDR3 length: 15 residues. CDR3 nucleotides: TGTGCCAGCAGTGGAAGGGACAGCTCCTACAATGAGCAGTTCTTC. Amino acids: CASSGRDSSYNEQFF.

CDR3 in DNA: TGTGCCAGCAGTCCGAGGACTAGCGGGGGGAAACGGGAGCAGTTCTTC. As protein: CASSPRTSGGKREQFF. The chain carries TRBV11-2 and TRBJ2-1; TRBD2 aligns across 14 bases. Unmatched junction bases numbered 11, after V lost 6 bases and J lost 10 bases. The CDR3 spans 16 residues. In germline, CDR1 is SGHAT, CDR2 FQNNGV.

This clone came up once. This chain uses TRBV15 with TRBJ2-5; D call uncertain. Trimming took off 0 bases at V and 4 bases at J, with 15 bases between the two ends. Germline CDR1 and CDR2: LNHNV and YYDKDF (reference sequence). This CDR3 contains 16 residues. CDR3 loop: CATSRDRGSARETQYF. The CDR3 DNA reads TGTGCCACCAGCAGAGACCGCGGTTCGGCTCGAGAGACCCAGTACTTC.

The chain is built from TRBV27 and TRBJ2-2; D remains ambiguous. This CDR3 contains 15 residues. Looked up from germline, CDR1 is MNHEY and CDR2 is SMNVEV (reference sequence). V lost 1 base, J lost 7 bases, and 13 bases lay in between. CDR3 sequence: CASSLFARGHGELFF. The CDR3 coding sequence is TGTGCCAGCAGTTTATTCGCTAGAGGTCACGGGGAGCTGTTTTTT.

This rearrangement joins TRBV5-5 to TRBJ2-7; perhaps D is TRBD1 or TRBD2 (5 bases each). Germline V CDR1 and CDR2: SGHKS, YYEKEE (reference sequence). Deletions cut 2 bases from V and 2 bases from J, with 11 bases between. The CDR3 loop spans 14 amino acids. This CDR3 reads CASSFQEGTYEQYF. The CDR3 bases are TGTGCCAGCAGCTTCCAAGAGGGGACCTACGAGCAGTACTTC.

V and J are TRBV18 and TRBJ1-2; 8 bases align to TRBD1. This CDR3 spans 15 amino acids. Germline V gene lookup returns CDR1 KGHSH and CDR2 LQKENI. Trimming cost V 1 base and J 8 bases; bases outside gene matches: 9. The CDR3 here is CASSPLPTGANGYTF. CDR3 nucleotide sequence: TGTGCCAGCTCACCACTCCCGACAGGGGCTAACGGCTACACCTTC.

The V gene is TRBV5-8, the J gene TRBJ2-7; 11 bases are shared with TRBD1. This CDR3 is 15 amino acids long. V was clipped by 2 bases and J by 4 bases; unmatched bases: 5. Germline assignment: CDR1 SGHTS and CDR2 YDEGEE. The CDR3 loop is CASSFLGTGGYEQYF. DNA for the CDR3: TGTGCCAGCAGCTTTCTCGGGACAGGGGGTTACGAGCAGTACTTC.

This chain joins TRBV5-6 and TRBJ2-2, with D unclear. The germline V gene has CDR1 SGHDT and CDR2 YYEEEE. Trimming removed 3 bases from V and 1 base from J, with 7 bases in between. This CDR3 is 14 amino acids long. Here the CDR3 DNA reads TGTGCCAGCAGCTCTCCGGGGAACACCGGGGAGCTGTTTTTT. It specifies CASSSPGNTGELFF.

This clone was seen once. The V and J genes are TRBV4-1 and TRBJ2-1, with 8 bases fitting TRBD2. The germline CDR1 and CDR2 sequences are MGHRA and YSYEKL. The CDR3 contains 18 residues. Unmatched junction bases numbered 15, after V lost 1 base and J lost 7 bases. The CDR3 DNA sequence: TGCGCCAGCAGCCAAGGTAGGGCGGGGGGACGTTTTGGAAATGAGCAGTTCTTC. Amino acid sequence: CASSQGRAGGRFGNEQFF.

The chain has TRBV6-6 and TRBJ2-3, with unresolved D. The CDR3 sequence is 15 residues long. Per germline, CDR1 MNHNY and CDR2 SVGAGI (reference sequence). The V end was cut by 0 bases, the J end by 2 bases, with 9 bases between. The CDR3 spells CASSYSIRNTDTQYF. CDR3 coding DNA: TGTGCCAGCAGTTACTCGATCCGCAACACAGATACGCAGTATTTT.

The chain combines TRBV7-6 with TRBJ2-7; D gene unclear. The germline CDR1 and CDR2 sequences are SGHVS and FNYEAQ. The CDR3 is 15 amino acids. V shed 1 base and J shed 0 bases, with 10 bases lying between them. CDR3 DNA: TGTGCCAGCAGCTTAGAGGGAACCTTCTCCTACGAGCAGTACTTC. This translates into CASSLEGTFSYEQYF.

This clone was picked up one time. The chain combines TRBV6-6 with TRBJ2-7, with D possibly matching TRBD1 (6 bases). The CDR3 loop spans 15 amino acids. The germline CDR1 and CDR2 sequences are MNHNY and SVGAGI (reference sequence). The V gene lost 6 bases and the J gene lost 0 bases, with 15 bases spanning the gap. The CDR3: CASSPLGQSSYEQYF. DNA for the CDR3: TGTGCCAGCAGCCCCCTAGGACAGAGCTCCTACGAGCAGTACTTC.

The CDR3 region is CASNQGADKETQYF. The CDR3, as DNA: TGTGCCAGCAACCAGGGGGCAGATAAAGAGACCCAGTACTTC. The chain joins TRBV6-5 to TRBJ2-5, with 8 nucleotides matching TRBD1. The ends lost 7 bases at V and 3 bases at J; junction bases unmatched: 7. Germline CDR1 is MNHEY and CDR2 is SVGAGI. The CDR3 sequence is 14 residues long.

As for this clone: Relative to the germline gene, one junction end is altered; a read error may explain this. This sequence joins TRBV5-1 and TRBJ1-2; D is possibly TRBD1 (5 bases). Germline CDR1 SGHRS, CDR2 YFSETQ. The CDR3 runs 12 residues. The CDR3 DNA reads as TGCGCCAGCAGCTTGGTTTACTCGGGGGGAGCCTTC. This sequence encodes CASSLVYSGGAF.

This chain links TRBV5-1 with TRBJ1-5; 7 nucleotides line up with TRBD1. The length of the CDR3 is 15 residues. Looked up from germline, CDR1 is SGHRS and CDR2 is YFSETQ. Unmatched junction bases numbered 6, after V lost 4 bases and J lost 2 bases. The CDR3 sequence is CASSVTGAGNQPQHF. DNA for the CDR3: TGCGCCAGCAGCGTTACAGGGGCTGGCAATCAGCCCCAGCATTTT.

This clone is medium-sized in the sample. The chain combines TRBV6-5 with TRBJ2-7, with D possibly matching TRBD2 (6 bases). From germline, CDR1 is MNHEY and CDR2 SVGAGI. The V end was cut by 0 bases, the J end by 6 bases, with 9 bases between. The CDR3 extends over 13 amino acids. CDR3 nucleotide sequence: TGTGCCAGCAGTTACTCGATGGGGGGCGAGCAGTACTTC. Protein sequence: CASSYSMGGEQYF.

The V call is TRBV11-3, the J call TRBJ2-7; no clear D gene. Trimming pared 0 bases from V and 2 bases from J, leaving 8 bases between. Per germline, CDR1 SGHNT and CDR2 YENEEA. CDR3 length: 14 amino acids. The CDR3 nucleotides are TGTGCCAGCAGCTTAGATCTAGTCGCCTACGAGCAGTACTTC. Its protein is CASSLDLVAYEQYF.

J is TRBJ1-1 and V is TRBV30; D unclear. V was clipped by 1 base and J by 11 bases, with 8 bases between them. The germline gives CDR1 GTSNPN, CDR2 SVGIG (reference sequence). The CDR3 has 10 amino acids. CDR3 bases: TGTGCCTGGAGTGGAAATTTGGCTTTCTTT. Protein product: CAWSGNLAFF.

CDR3 bases: TGTGCCAGCAGAAGGACTGGGACAGGGTCGAATCAGCCCCAGCATTTT. Translated: CASRRTGTGSNQPQHF. This chain links TRBV6-6 with TRBJ1-5; 9 positions match TRBD1. The V gene end was trimmed by 6 bases and the J gene end by 4 bases; junction bases not matched to a gene: 10. The CDR3 sequence is 16 residues long. CDR1 MNHNY and CDR2 SVGAGI come from the germline V gene (reference sequence).

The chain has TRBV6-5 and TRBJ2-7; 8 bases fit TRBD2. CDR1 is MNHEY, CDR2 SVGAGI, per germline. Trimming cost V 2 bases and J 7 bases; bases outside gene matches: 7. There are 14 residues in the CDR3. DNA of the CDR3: TGTGCCAGCAGTTACCGGGGGGGGGCAAGGGAGCAGTACTTC. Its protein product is CASSYRGGAREQYF.

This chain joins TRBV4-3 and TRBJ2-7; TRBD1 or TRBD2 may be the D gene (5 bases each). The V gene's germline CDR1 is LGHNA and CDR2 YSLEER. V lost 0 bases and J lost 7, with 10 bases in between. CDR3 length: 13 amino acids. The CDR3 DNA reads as TGCGCCAGCAGCCAAGAATGGGGGTTTGAGCAGTACTTC. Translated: CASSQEWGFEQYF.

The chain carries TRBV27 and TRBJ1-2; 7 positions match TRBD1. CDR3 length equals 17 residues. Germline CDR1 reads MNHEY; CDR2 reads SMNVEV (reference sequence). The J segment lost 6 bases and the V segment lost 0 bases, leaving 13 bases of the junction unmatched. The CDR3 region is CASSLSRGTGEVDGYTF. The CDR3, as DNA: TGTGCCAGCAGTTTATCGAGGGGAACAGGGGAGGTGGATGGCTACACCTTC.

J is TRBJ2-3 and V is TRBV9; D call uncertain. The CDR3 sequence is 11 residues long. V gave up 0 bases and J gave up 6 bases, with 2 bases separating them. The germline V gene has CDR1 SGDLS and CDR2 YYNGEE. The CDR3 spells CASSVGDTQYF. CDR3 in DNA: TGTGCCAGCAGCGTAGGGGATACGCAGTATTTT.

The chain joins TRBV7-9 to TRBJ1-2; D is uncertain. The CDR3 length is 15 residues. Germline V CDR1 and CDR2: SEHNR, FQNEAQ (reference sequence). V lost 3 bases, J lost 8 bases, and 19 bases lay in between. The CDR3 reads CASSFNPGAIEGYTF. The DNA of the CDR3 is TGTGCCAGCAGCTTTAACCCAGGAGCCATTGAGGGCTACACCTTC. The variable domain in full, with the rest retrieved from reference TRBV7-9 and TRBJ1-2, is DTGVSQNPRHKITKRGQNVTFRCDPISEHNRLYWYRQTLGQGPEFLTYFQNEAQLEKSRLLSDRFSAERPKGSFSTLEIQRTEQGDSAMYLCASSFNPGAIEGYTFGSGTRLTVV.

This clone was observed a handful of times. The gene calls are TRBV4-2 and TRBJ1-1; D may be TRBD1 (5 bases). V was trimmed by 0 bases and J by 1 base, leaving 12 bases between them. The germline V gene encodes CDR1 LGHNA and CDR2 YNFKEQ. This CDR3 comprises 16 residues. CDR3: CASSQDEGRSNTEAFF. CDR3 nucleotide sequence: TGTGCCAGCAGCCAAGACGAGGGACGGTCGAACACTGAAGCTTTCTTT.